One and the same sample provided the 27 T cell receptor beta chains below, sequenced in a study of response to subunit inactivated influenza vaccine (dated by TCRdb to 2016 to 2018). Library preparation employed RT-PCR. Sequencing was performed on an Illumina HiSeq 2500. TCRdb took the public reads, trimmed them with fastp at Q25, ran MiXCR for clone calling and kept in-frame beta chains. Each entry merges the rows of one CDR3 protein and shows their most common DNA and genes. For this sample the table gives around 530,000 distinct CDR3 sequences, of which 12% were detected only once. Of the sample, 10% to 13% falls within the top ten clones. This specimen consisted of PBMCs from blood, obtained on the day of vaccination. Receptor source: a man aged 45-65 years who received an inactivated influenza vaccine. Donor details come from another sample of the same person, matched by shared clones.

This clonotype was detected many times. This sequence joins TRBV3-1 and TRBJ1-2; a possible D gene is TRBD1 (5 bases). The CDR3 length is 12 residues. Trimming shortened V by 6 bases and J by 5 bases, and 10 bases separated the two germline ends. Germline lookup yields CDR1 LGHDT and CDR2 YNNKEL (reference sequence). The CDR3 bases are TGTGCCAGCAGTAGAGGGGAGTATGGCTACACCTTC. Translation: CASSRGEYGYTF.

This clonotype was seen repeatedly, ten times or more. The chain carries TRBV28 and TRBJ2-3; no firm D call. Deletions cut 5 bases from V and 7 bases from J, with 19 bases between. The CDR3 is 15 residues long. In germline, CDR1 is MDHEN, CDR2 SYDVKM. The chain's CDR3 is CASSSSGRSLNTQYF. In DNA form, the CDR3 reads TGTGCCAGCAGTAGCTCCGGACGAAGTTTGAATACGCAGTATTTT.

The CDR3 DNA reads TGTGCCAGCTCACCTGGTGACAGGACGTATGGCGGGGAGCTGTTTTTT. It codes for CASSPGDRTYGGELFF. The J gene is TRBJ2-2, the V gene TRBV18; D may be TRBD1 (6 bases). The CDR3 runs to 16 residues. CDR1 is KGHSH and CDR2 is LQKENI in the germline V gene. V gave up 3 bases and J gave up 7 bases, with 18 bases separating them. The full variable domain, in which reference TRBV18 and TRBJ2-2 provide the parts outside the CDR3, is NAGVMQNPRHLVRRRGQEARLRCSPMKGHSHVYWYRQLPEEGLKFMVYLQKENIIDESGMPKERFSAEFPKEGPSILRIQQVVRGDSAAYFCASSPGDRTYGGELFFGEGSRLTVL.

The table lists this clonotype with many counts. The chain combines TRBV29-1 with TRBJ2-1; 7 nucleotides align to TRBD1. The CDR3 has 16 residues. Germline CDR1 SQVTM, CDR2 ANQGSEA. With V trimmed by 4 bases and J by 4 bases, 13 bases remained unmatched. The DNA for the CDR3 is TGCAGCGTTGTCGGGATAGGGACAGAACTTTACAATGAGCAGTTCTTC. Its translation is CSVVGIGTELYNEQFF.

This clonotype was picked up one time. The chain carries TRBV5-6 and TRBJ2-1, with D maybe TRBD1 (6 bases). Germline loops: CDR1 SGHDT, CDR2 YYEEEE. V dropped 0 bases and J dropped 5 bases, with 12 bases sitting between them. The CDR3 spans 15 residues. CDR3 in amino acids: CASSLVGAADNEQFF. For the CDR3, the DNA is TGTGCCAGCAGCTTGGTGGGGGCAGCGGACAATGAGCAGTTCTTC.

Many counts were recorded for this clonotype. The V call is TRBV9, the J call TRBJ2-1; 10 nucleotides line up with TRBD2. Germline trimming cut 1 base from V and 4 bases from J; bases unmatched to any gene: 5. The V gene's germline CDR1 is SGDLS and CDR2 YYNGEE. The CDR3 extends over 16 amino acids. The CDR3 loop is CASSVPGLAMYNEQFF. DNA for the CDR3: TGTGCCAGCAGCGTACCGGGACTAGCGATGTACAATGAGCAGTTCTTC.

This chain connects TRBV9 to TRBJ1-1; perhaps TRBD1 as D (5 bases). CDR1 is SGDLS, CDR2 YYNGEE, per germline. This CDR3 spans 13 amino acids. V dropped 4 bases and J dropped 4 bases, with 11 bases sitting between them. The CDR3 DNA reads as TGTGCCAGCAGCACACCAGGGACCACTGAAGCTTTCTTT. Residues: CASSTPGTTEAFF.

The V gene is TRBV4-2, the J gene TRBJ2-3; D ambiguous. Germline CDR1 reads LGHNA; CDR2 reads YNFKEQ. CDR3 length: 13 residues. Trimming removed 0 bases from V and 11 bases from J, with 12 bases in between. CDR3 DNA: TGTGCCAGCAGCCAAGATTGGCCATCGGGGCAGTATTTT. It specifies CASSQDWPSGQYF.

This clonotype has a count of ten or more. V is TRBV12-3 or TRBV12-4 and J is TRBJ2-2; no reliable D call. The V gene lost 2 bases and the J gene lost 6 bases, with 10 bases spanning the gap. The CDR3 is 14 amino acids. The CDR3 DNA sequence: TGTGCCAGCAGTTTATCGGCCCAAGCCGGGGAGCTGTTTTTT. This translates into CASSLSAQAGELFF.

This clonotype has just a few counts. The rearrangement uses TRBV24-1 and TRBJ1-1; D is unclear. V lost 10 bases and J 4 bases, leaving 12 bases between the germline ends. Per the germline V gene, CDR1 is KGHDR and CDR2 is SFDVKD. This CDR3 is 12 amino acids long. CDR3 loop: CATQSGSTEAFF. CDR3 nucleotide sequence: TGTGCCACACAATCAGGAAGCACTGAAGCTTTCTTT.

This clonotype appeared a few times. The V call is TRBV6-5, the J call TRBJ1-6, with a possible D match to TRBD1 (6 bases). The V and J ends lost 0 bases and 4 bases respectively, with 13 bases between them. Germline V gene lookup returns CDR1 MNHEY and CDR2 SVGAGI. The CDR3 loop spans 17 amino acids. In nucleotides, the CDR3 is TGTGCCAGCAGTTACTCGAGTCTCAGGGGATATAATTCACCCCTCCACTTT. Protein product: CASSYSSLRGYNSPLHF.

The CDR3 loop reads CASSSGRGSDTQYF. CDR3 nucleotide sequence: TGTGCCAGCAGCTCAGGACGGGGATCAGATACGCAGTATTTT. The chain links TRBV5-4 to TRBJ2-3; weak D call: TRBD2 (5 bases). The length of the CDR3 is 14 residues. Trimming took off 3 bases at V and 4 bases at J, with 12 bases between the two ends. The germline V gene has CDR1 SGHNT and CDR2 YYREEE (reference sequence).

In this sample, this clonotype turned up a few times. The V and J genes are TRBV12-3 or TRBV12-4 and TRBJ2-2, with 15 bases identical to TRBD2. The CDR3 is 15 residues long. J gave up 9 bases and V 6 bases, and 5 bases lay outside the gene matches. The CDR3 region is CASSRTSGGARELFF. Written as DNA, the CDR3 is TGTGCCAGCAGCCGGACTAGCGGGGGGGCCCGGGAGCTGTTTTTT.

This clonotype was seen ten or more times. The chain employs TRBV6-5 and TRBJ1-5; 7 bases map to TRBD1. CDR3 length: 18 residues. Germline CDR1 is MNHEY and CDR2 is SVGAGI. V gave up 0 bases and J gave up 0 bases; unmatched junction bases: 8. In DNA form, the CDR3 reads TGTGCCAGCAGTTACTCGGACAGGAACTTATATAGCAATCAGCCCCAGCATTTT. Translation: CASSYSDRNLYSNQPQHF.

This chain connects TRBV29-1 to TRBJ2-3; the match to TRBD2 covers 8 bases. CDR1 is SQVTM and CDR2 is ANQGSEA in the germline V gene. After removal of 3 bases from V and 3 bases from J, the junction contained 14 bases not matched to a gene. This CDR3 is built from 17 residues. In nucleotides, the CDR3 is TGCAGCGTTGAGGCACCAGAAACTAGCGGCGGGACAGATACGCAGTATTTT. Its protein is CSVEAPETSGGTDTQYF.

This clonotype was observed a few times. The rearrangement joins TRBV7-2 to TRBJ1-4, with D uncertain. The germline CDR1 and CDR2 sequences are SGHTA and FQGNSA. Trimming shortened V by 5 bases and J by 8 bases, and 21 bases separated the two germline ends. This CDR3 comprises 16 residues. The CDR3 DNA reads TGTGCCAGCAGCCGTATAGGCAGCGCCGAAAGGGAAAAACTGTTTTTT. The encoded protein is CASSRIGSAEREKLFF.

The chain employs TRBV28 and TRBJ2-4; tentatively, D is TRBD2 (6 bases). V was shortened by 4 bases and J by 2 bases, with 15 bases between the two germline ends. The CDR3 is 16 amino acids. Germline V gene sequence: CDR1 MDHEN, CDR2 SYDVKM. CDR3 nucleotide sequence: TGTGCCAGCAGTTCGCCCTTAGCGGAGCCCAAAAACATTCAGTACTTC. Its protein is CASSSPLAEPKNIQYF.

This CDR3 reads CASSPRAGEETQYF. The CDR3 DNA is TGTGCCAGCAGCCCGAGGGCAGGGGAGGAGACCCAGTACTTC. The chain is built from TRBV7-2 and TRBJ2-5, with a tentative D call TRBD1 (6 bases). The germline V and J ends were trimmed by 5 bases and 5 bases, with 15 bases remaining between them. Germline loops: CDR1 SGHTA, CDR2 FQGNSA. This CDR3 contains 14 residues.

Only a few counts were recorded for this clonotype. The chain has TRBV3-1 and TRBJ2-2; 8 bases align to TRBD2. Per germline, CDR1 LGHDT and CDR2 YNNKEL (reference sequence). Trimming took 4 bases from V and 4 from J; bases not matched to a gene: 11. The CDR3 runs 17 residues. In nucleotides, the CDR3 is TGTGCCAGCAGCCCCGTTAGGGGGACTAGGGGCACCGGGGAGCTGTTTTTT. Protein sequence: CASSPVRGTRGTGELFF. The full variable domain, completed using reference TRBV3-1 and TRBJ2-2, is DTAVSQTPKYLVTQMGNDKSIKCEQNLGHDTMYWYKQDSKKFLKIMFSYNNKELIINETVPNRFSPKSPDKAHLNLHINSLELGDSAVYFCASSPVRGTRGTGELFFGEGSRLTVL.

This clonotype has at least ten counts. This chain uses TRBV3-1 with TRBJ1-1, with D uncertain. The CDR3 length is 13 residues. Germline V gene data show CDR1 as LGHDT and CDR2 as YNNKEL (reference sequence). With 4 bases removed from V and 5 bases from J, the gap between germline ends came to 11 bases. DNA for the CDR3: TGTGCCAGCAGCCCCGAGGTAGGGACTGAAGCTTTCTTT. Protein sequence: CASSPEVGTEAFF.

The chain combines TRBV6-1 with TRBJ1-1; D not resolved. Per the germline V gene, CDR1 is MNHNS and CDR2 is SASEGT. V lost 6 bases, J lost 1 base, and 9 bases lay in between. CDR3 length: 13 residues. In nucleotides, the CDR3 is TGTGCCAGCAGGAGCGAGACGAACACTGAAGCTTTCTTT. Its translation is CASRSETNTEAFF.

This clonotype was seen more than once but under ten times. V gene TRBV28 combines with J gene TRBJ2-7; no clear D gene. The CDR3 length is 16 residues. Germline V lookup: CDR1 MDHEN, CDR2 SYDVKM. Trimming took 7 bases from V and 1 from J, leaving 20 bases between them. The CDR3 nucleotides are TGTGCCAGCAATAGCAGACCAGGAAAGACTTCCTACGAGCAGTACTTC. Amino acids: CASNSRPGKTSYEQYF.

This sequence joins TRBV28 and TRBJ2-3; 12 nucleotides line up with TRBD1. Germline V CDR1 and CDR2: MDHEN, SYDVKM. The CDR3 has 16 residues. The trim removed 4 bases at V and 2 bases at J, leaving 4 bases unmatched. DNA for the CDR3: TGTGCCAGCAGTTCTCCGGGACAGGGGGCCACAGATACGCAGTATTTT. Encoded protein: CASSSPGQGATDTQYF.

The CDR3 loop is CSAWGWAEAFF. The CDR3 region has the DNA TGCAGTGCTTGGGGATGGGCTGAAGCTTTCTTT. The chain uses TRBV20-1 and TRBJ1-1; D not resolved. There are 11 residues in the CDR3. The germline V and J ends were trimmed by 5 bases and 6 bases, with 10 bases remaining between them. The germline CDR1 and CDR2 sequences are DFQATT and SNEGSKA (reference sequence).

J is TRBJ1-1 and V is TRBV29-1, with D uncertain. Germline lookup yields CDR1 SQVTM and CDR2 ANQGSEA. Trimming shortened V by 4 bases and J by 0 bases, and 6 bases separated the two germline ends. The CDR3 consists of 12 residues. The CDR3 sequence: CSVARVNTEAFF. The CDR3 DNA is TGCAGCGTTGCTCGGGTGAACACTGAAGCTTTCTTT.

This clonotype was seen only a few times. The genes are TRBV3-1 and TRBJ2-2; 7 nucleotides agree with TRBD2. This CDR3 is 17 amino acids long. Germline V gives CDR1 LGHDT, CDR2 YNNKEL (reference sequence). Trimming at V came to 4 bases and at J to 1 base, leaving 9 bases not matched to a gene. CDR3 DNA: TGTGCCAGCAGCCCCGGGTTACTAGCGCAGAACACCGGGGAGCTGTTTTTT. This codes for CASSPGLLAQNTGELFF.

The rearrangement joins TRBV4-3 to TRBJ2-5, with TRBD2 identical over 9 bases. Trimming cost V 4 bases and J 4 bases; bases outside gene matches: 13. Germline values: CDR1 LGHNA, CDR2 YSLEER. This CDR3 region has 17 residues. The CDR3 protein is CASSRGTAGGPGETQYF. The CDR3 region has the DNA TGCGCCAGCAGCCGGGGCACGGCGGGAGGGCCAGGAGAGACCCAGTACTTC.